The rows below give T cell receptor beta chains drawn from one sample of a study of T cell repertoires in cytomegalovirus infection. TCRdb re-analysed the reads in MiXCR, keeping a single row per CDR3 protein. Of roughly 280,000 distinct CDR3 sequences listed, approximately 9.1% are singletons. What was sequenced was PBMCs. The receptors were sampled from a human donor in good health (CMV status not recorded). Some clones in this sample may be carry-over from other donors' samples. Each CDR3 is given with its conserved first and last residue. The D gene is left open where the match is weak. Size values are once, few and many counts, or a class for expanded clones, and some rows have none.

>TRBJ1-5|TRBV7-2|many|.
CASSFGGNQPQHF
TGTGCCAGCAGCTTCGGGGGAAACCAGCCCCAGCATTTT
>TRBJ2-7|TRBV28|few|.
CASTSHPYEQYF
TGTGCCAGCACCTCCCACCCGTACGAGCAGTACTTC
>TRBJ2-2|TRBV2|.|.
CASSEILASNTGELFF
TGTGCCAGCAGTGAAATCTTGGCTAGCAACACCGGGGAGCTGTTTTTT
>TRBJ1-5|TRBV7-2|many|TRBD1
CASSRQGDNQPQHF
TGTGCCAGCAGCCGGCAGGGGGACAATCAGCCCCAGCATTTT
>TRBJ2-1|TRBV29-1|many|TRBD2
CSVAGSIAGGPDNEQFF
TGCAGCGTTGCCGGGTCCATAGCGGGAGGGCCGGACAATGAGCAGTTCTTC
>TRBJ1-6|TRBV7-2|many|.
CASSFSEDYNSPLHF
TGTGCCAGCAGCTTTAGCGAAGATTATAATTCACCCCTCCACTTT
>TRBJ1-4|TRBV7-6|many|.
CASSPDTRNEKLFF
TGTGCCAGCAGCCCCGACACGCGGAATGAAAAACTGTTTTTT
>TRBJ2-3|TRBV7-2|many|TRBD2
CASSSREGTDTQYF
TGTGCCAGCAGCTCCCGGGAGGGGACAGATACGCAGTATTTT
>TRBJ1-1|TRBV7-2|many|.
CASSLRKRAAFF
TGTGCCAGCAGCTTGAGGAAAAGGGCAGCTTTCTTT
>TRBJ2-1|TRBV4-3|many|TRBD2
CASSPGTSGSRPSDEQFF
TGCGCCAGCAGCCCTGGGACTAGCGGGAGTAGGCCGTCGGATGAGCAGTTCTTC
>TRBJ1-6|TRBV7-2|many|.
CASSLEQNSPLHF
TGTGCCAGCAGCTTAGAGCAGAATTCACCCCTCCACTTT
>TRBJ2-1|TRBV6-2/TRBV6-3|medium-sized|.
CASRSPVRLESEQFF
TGTGCCAGCAGGAGCCCCGTGAGACTAGAGAGTGAGCAGTTCTTC
>TRBJ1-5|TRBV19|.|TRBD1
CASSKNRQGGEPQHF
TGTGCCAGTAGTAAAAATCGACAGGGTGGGGAGCCCCAGCATTTT
>TRBJ2-5|TRBV7-2|many|TRBD2
CASSSLAAWQTQYF
TGTGCCAGCAGCTCTCTAGCGGCTTGGCAGACCCAGTACTTC
>TRBJ1-5|TRBV19|.|.
CASSILRGSGQPQHF
TGTGCCAGTAGTATTTTAAGGGGGTCCGGTCAGCCCCAGCATTTT
>TRBJ1-6|TRBV7-3|many|.
CASSLGGAENSPLHF
TGTGCCAGCAGCCTCGGGGGTGCAGAGAATTCACCCCTCCACTTT
>TRBJ2-1|TRBV19|many|.
CASSISSNEQFF
TGTGCCAGTAGTATCTCTAGCAATGAGCAGTTCTTC
>TRBJ2-1|TRBV12-3/TRBV12-4|.|.
CASKQGSSYNEQFF
TGTGCCAGCAAACAGGGTAGCTCCTACAATGAGCAGTTCTTC
>TRBJ2-2|TRBV19|.|TRBD1
CASSERDRVNTGELFF
TGTGCCAGTAGTGAACGGGACAGGGTTAACACCGGGGAGCTGTTTTTT
>TRBJ1-5|TRBV28|many|.
CASTEGVVNQPQHF
TGTGCCAGCACCGAGGGGGTGGTCAATCAGCCCCAGCATTTT
>TRBJ1-4|TRBV7-2|many|TRBD1
CASSLVGRIGTANEKLFF
TGTGCCAGCAGCTTAGTGGGTCGAATCGGGACAGCCAATGAAAAACTGTTTTTT
>TRBJ1-6|TRBV7-2|many|.
CASSLVSTGSYNSPLHF
TGTGCCAGCAGCTTAGTATCTACGGGGTCCTATAATTCACCCCTCCACTTT
>TRBJ2-1|TRBV7-2|many|TRBD2
CASSLAAGGPYNEQFF
TGTGCCAGCAGCTTAGCTGCGGGAGGGCCCTACAATGAGCAGTTCTTC
>TRBJ2-7|TRBV7-2|many|TRBD1
CASSLQGATYEQYF
TGTGCCAGCAGCTTACAGGGGGCCACCTACGAGCAGTACTTC
>TRBJ1-2|TRBV28|many|TRBD1
CASSTGTDYGYTF
TGTGCCAGCAGTACCGGGACAGACTATGGCTACACCTTC